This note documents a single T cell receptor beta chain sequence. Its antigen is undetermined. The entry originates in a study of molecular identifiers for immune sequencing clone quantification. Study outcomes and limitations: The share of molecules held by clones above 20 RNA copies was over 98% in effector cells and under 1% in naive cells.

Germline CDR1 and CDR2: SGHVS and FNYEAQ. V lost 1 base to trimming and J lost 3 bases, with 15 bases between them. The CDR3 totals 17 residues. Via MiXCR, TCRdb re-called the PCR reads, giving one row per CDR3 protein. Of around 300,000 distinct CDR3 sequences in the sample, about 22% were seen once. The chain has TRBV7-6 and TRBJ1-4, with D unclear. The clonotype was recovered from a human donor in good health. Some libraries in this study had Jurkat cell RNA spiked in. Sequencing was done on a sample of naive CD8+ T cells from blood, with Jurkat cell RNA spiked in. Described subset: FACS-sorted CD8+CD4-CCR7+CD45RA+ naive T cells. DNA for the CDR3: TGTGCCAGCAGCTTAGACCGAGACCATCGGGCTAATGAAAAACTGTTTTTT. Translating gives CASSLDRDHRANEKLFF.